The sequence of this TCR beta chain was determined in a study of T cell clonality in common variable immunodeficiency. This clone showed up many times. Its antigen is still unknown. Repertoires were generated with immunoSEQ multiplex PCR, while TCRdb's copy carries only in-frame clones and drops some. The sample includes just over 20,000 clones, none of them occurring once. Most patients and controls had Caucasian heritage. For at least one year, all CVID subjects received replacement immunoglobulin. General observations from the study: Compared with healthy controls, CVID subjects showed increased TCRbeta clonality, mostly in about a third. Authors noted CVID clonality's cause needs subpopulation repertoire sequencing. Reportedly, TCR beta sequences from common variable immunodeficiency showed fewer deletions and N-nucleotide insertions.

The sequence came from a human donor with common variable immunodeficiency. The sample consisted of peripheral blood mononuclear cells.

The covered CDR3 bases are TGTGCCAGCAGGATGGGACTAGCGGGCACCGGGGAG. This translates into CASRMGLAGTGE. The complete CDR3 reads CASRMGLAGTGELFF. The chain couples TRBV2 to TRBJ2-2; 12 bases are shared with TRBD2. The sequenced fragment ends 3 residues before the CDR3 boundary, so the rest is inferred from the germline J gene. Germline V CDR1 and CDR2: SNHLY, FYNNEI. The CDR3 loop spans 15 amino acids. Unmatched junction bases numbered 3, after V lost 6 bases and J lost 4 bases.